The present entry profiles one T cell receptor (beta chain) with its context. This specimen belongs to a study of shared T cell receptors in the human thymus. Some clones are missing from TCRdb's copy, which holds only in-frame ones; the method was immunoSEQ multiplex PCR. The sample yields more than 550,000 clones, roughly 88% seen once. Germline V gene lookup returns CDR1 SNHLY and CDR2 FYNNEI. CDR3 length equals 15 residues. V shed 7 bases, J shed 8 bases, and the junction held 13 bases outside the gene matches. The sample was also linked to a second study, of human thymus T cells. That investigation notes: Healthy Finnish infants undergoing corrective surgery for congenital heart defects were the donors. Thymic resections from corrective heart surgery supplied the tissue. Thymic and blood repertoires seemed to favor certain V and J genes.

The sample consisted of thymocytes. The J gene is TRBJ1-4, the V gene TRBV2, with 7 bases identical to TRBD1. This sequence was found in a girl in the first two years of life with a congenital heart defect. The CDR3 sequence is CASTDRKELFEKLFF. CDR3 nucleotides: TGTGCCAGCACGGACAGGAAGGAGTTGTTCGAAAAACTGTTTTTT.